This record concerns one TCR beta chain sequence. Its antigen remains unknown. The data were taken from a study of T-cell memory formation after mild COVID-19. Study-wide results and limits: Clones shrinking between day 15 and 85 showed a balanced CD4/CD8 split, and those that grew later tilted toward CD4+. Cross-reactive memory seemingly joined, as some responding clones were found in pre-infection memory.

TCRdb independently ran MiXCR on the 5' RACE reads; one entry per CDR3 protein. The sample gives just over 200,000 distinct CDR3 sequences, 9.5% to 10% of which show up once; roughly 4% is in the top ten. CDR1 is SGHTA and CDR2 is FQGNSA in the germline V gene. The CDR3 is 16 amino acids. Trimming removed 5 bases at V and 0 bases at J, with 11 bases between. The chain is built from TRBV7-2 and TRBJ1-6; D is ambiguous. The sample consisted of PBMCs or a T cell subset sorted from them (not recorded which). This clonotype was sampled from a man between 18 and 29 years old who had mild COVID-19 (a few samples of this study predate the infection). Cell type and time point are not known. The CDR3 is CASSLSRSSYNSPLHF. The CDR3 coding sequence is TGTGCCAGCAGCCTCTCCAGGAGCTCCTATAATTCACCCCTCCACTTT.